This TCR beta chain derives from a study of blood T cell repertoires in COVID-19. Study information: T cells, B-cell-depleted T cells, or PBMCs supplied cDNA or gDNA.

In Seattle, patients joined the study during active infection and were tracked longitudinally. The table came from immunoSEQ multiplex PCR; TCRdb's copy has only in-frame clones and leaves some out. Here the sample spans about 170,000 clones, just under 85% being singletons. The sample taken for sequencing was peripheral blood. The receptor comes from a woman older than 75 with COVID-19, enrolled during active disease.

In DNA, the CDR3 is TGTGCCAGCAGCCAAGGACAGGGGGTCTGGAAACTGTTTTTT. Its translation is CASSQGQGVWKLFF. The rearrangement joins TRBV3-1 (or the pseudogene TRBV3-2) to TRBJ1-4; 9 nucleotides agree with TRBD1. The germline CDR1 and CDR2 sequences are LGHDT and YNNKEL (reference sequence). This CDR3 has 14 residues. J gave up 11 bases and V 1 base, and 5 bases lay outside the gene matches.